The present T cell receptor beta chain was sequenced within a study of regulatory T cells in long-lasting Graves disease. Time point noted: persistent/refractory GD, antithyroid drugs over 5 years with positive TRAb. Making the TCR library involved RNA that had been extracted from PBMCs. One endocrinology department in Xi'an, China, was where patients came from. Relying on iRepertoire HTBI primers and Arm-PCR of CDR3 regions, the team built TCR beta libraries. Each CDR3 protein gets one entry after TCRdb re-called the multiplex PCR reads with MiXCR. The table lists approximately 440,000 distinct CDR3 sequences, around 22% of them singletons, with roughly 30% in the top ten. In germline, CDR1 is ENHRY, CDR2 SYGVKD. Trimming removed 4 bases at V and 1 base at J, with 13 bases between. This CDR3 is 15 amino acids long.

This TCR came from a female donor with Graves disease. The sequencing used peripheral blood mononuclear cells (PBMCs), collected when the disease was refractory, from a patient treated with antithyroid drugs. The V and J genes are TRBV10-3 and TRBJ1-1; weak D call: TRBD1 (5 bases). CDR3 sequence (DNA): TGTGCCATCAGTGCGCACTCGGGGGGGAACACTGAAGCTTTCTTT. Encoded protein: CAISAHSGGNTEAFF.